This T cell receptor beta chain was retrieved from a study of T-cell reconstitution after alpha-beta-depleted transplantation in children. With respect to this clonotype: Its cognate antigen is unknown. A much larger clone lies a single base off, so this may be a read error.

Whole-study findings and limits: Expanded graft clones, several hundred of them, were reportedly the source of alpha-beta T cells about two months after transplant. Surviving recipient T cells and thymic progenitors underlay high day-60 TCRbeta diversity in some patients. T-cell counts and diversity were attributed mostly to newly produced T cells one year after transplant.

This CDR3 is 18 amino acids long. CDR1 and CDR2 (germline): LGHDT, YNNKEL (reference sequence). After removal of 0 bases from V and 5 bases from J, the junction contained 12 bases not matched to a gene. Unique molecular identifiers were incorporated into the prepared TCRbeta library. TCRdb reprocessed the PCR reads with MiXCR, giving one entry per CDR3 protein. The sample includes 220,000 or so distinct CDR3 sequences, around 7.8% of them seen just once. The chain couples TRBV3-1 to TRBJ2-7; 11 bases map to TRBD2. Source: PBMCs, mostly from graft donor cells, taken 180 days after TCRalphabeta/CD19-depleted stem cell transplant. This clonotype originated in a male patient younger than 18 who had a stem cell transplant for acute lymphoblastic leukemia, so the T cells may come from the graft donor. Here the CDR3 DNA reads TGTGCCAGCAGCCAAGATTCTCCGGGAGGGACTAGCGGCCACGAGCAGTACTTC. Translation: CASSQDSPGGTSGHEQYF.